The 30 T cell receptor beta chains reported below all come from one sample, sequenced in a study of T-cell memory formation after mild COVID-19 (TCRdb year 2021). Libraries were made using 5' RACE. Instrument on record: Illumina NovaSeq 6000. TCRdb reran the public reads through fastp at Q25 and MiXCR, keeping productive beta chains. CDR3 protein duplicates are merged, each entry listing the most common genes and DNA. The sample includes some 280,000 distinct CDR3 sequences, with about a sixth observed a single time. Jointly, the top ten make up about 23% of the sample. The source material was PBMCs or a T cell subset sorted from them (not recorded which). These receptors were taken from a young man who had mild COVID-19 (a few samples of this study predate the infection). The sample titles of this study are shuffled in the database, so cell type and time point are left out; the donor was told from shared clones.

The chain recombines TRBV11-2 with TRBJ2-3; tentative D call: TRBD1 (5 bases). Per the germline V gene, CDR1 is SGHAT and CDR2 is FQNNGV. The CDR3 has 13 amino acids. V dropped 7 bases and J dropped 4 bases, with 12 bases sitting between them. The CDR3: CASTLWGADTQYF. CDR3 nucleotide sequence: TGTGCCAGCACCCTTTGGGGCGCAGATACGCAGTATTTT.

This clonotype was seen only a few times. This chain connects TRBV9 to TRBJ2-2, with D possibly TRBD1 on 5 matching bases. Germline lookup yields CDR1 SGDLS and CDR2 YYNGEE. V was shortened by 6 bases and J by 4 bases, with 10 bases between the two germline ends. This CDR3 is 13 amino acids long. This CDR3 reads CASNVQGTGELFF. CDR3 DNA: TGTGCCAGCAACGTTCAGGGCACCGGGGAGCTGTTTTTT.

The rearrangement uses TRBV7-9 and TRBJ1-1; D not resolved. Germline V gives CDR1 SEHNR, CDR2 FQNEAQ (reference sequence). The CDR3 is 13 residues long. V lost 2 bases and J 7 bases, leaving 11 bases between the germline ends. CDR3 residues: CASSLLDASEAFF. CDR3 DNA: TGTGCCAGCAGCTTACTGGACGCAAGTGAAGCTTTCTTT.

This chain joins TRBV11-2 and TRBJ1-4; D ambiguous. CDR1 and CDR2 from the germline V gene are SGHAT and FQNNGV. The CDR3 totals 15 residues. V was trimmed by 0 bases and J by 4 bases, leaving 9 bases between them. CDR3 loop: CASSLDPVYNEKLFF. The CDR3 coding sequence is TGTGCCAGCAGCTTAGACCCGGTGTATAATGAAAAACTGTTTTTT.

Many counts were recorded for this clonotype. The chain combines TRBV7-8 with TRBJ2-7; TRBD1 is a possible D gene (6 bases). The germline V gene has CDR1 SGHVS and CDR2 FQNEAQ. Trimming removed 8 bases from V and 2 bases from J, with 10 bases in between. The CDR3 totals 12 residues. CDR3 DNA sequence: TGTGCCAGCCCTAAGGGGGCCTACGAGCAGTACGTC. It translates to CASPKGAYEQYV.

This clonotype has only a few counts. The chain recombines TRBV20-1 with TRBJ2-7, with D possibly TRBD2 on 6 matching bases. The germline CDR1 and CDR2 sequences are DFQATT and SNEGSKA (reference sequence). The CDR3 contains 12 residues. V dropped 3 bases and J dropped 1 base, with 7 bases sitting between them. The CDR3 spells CSASRGSYEQYV. CDR3 DNA: TGCAGTGCTAGCCGGGGGTCCTACGAGCAGTACGTC.

The chain couples TRBV7-9 to TRBJ1-2; D is unclear. V was trimmed by 2 bases and J by 7 bases, leaving 11 bases between them. Germline V gives CDR1 SEHNR, CDR2 FQNEAQ (reference sequence). CDR3 length: 13 residues. This CDR3 reads CASSLNTLIGYTF. CDR3 in DNA: TGTGCCAGCAGCTTAAATACGCTTATTGGCTACACCTTC. Based on the CDR3 plus reference TRBV7-9 and TRBJ1-2, the full variable domain is DTGVSQNPRHKITKRGQNVTFRCDPISEHNRLYWYRQTLGQGPEFLTYFQNEAQLEKSRLLSDRFSAERPKGSFSTLEIQRTEQGDSAMYLCASSLNTLIGYTFGSGTRLTVV.

This clonotype was counted only a few times. V usage is TRBV6-2 or TRBV6-3 and J usage is TRBJ2-7; 7 nucleotides line up with TRBD1. V gave up 7 bases and J gave up 2 bases; unmatched junction bases: 8. The CDR3 totals 14 residues. Per germline, CDR1 MNHEY and CDR2 SVGEGT. The CDR3 DNA reads as TGTGCCAGCACCGCCAGGGGGTGGGCCTACGAGCAGTACTTC. The encoded protein is CASTARGWAYEQYF.

This clonotype occurred many times. The chain links TRBV20-1 to TRBJ2-1, with no clear D. CDR1 and CDR2 (germline): DFQATT, SNEGSKA (reference sequence). The V and J ends lost 7 bases and 10 bases respectively, with 23 bases between them. The CDR3 extends over 14 amino acids. The CDR3 DNA follows: TGCAGTGGACCTCCGCTCCTCGGGTCCCGCGAGCAGTTCTTC. Translated, it gives CSGPPLLGSREQFF.

The V gene is TRBV18, the J gene TRBJ1-4; D is perhaps TRBD1 (6 bases). Germline V CDR1 and CDR2: KGHSH, LQKENI. There are 12 residues in the CDR3. Trimming pared 6 bases from V and 13 bases from J, leaving 15 bases between. The CDR3 DNA sequence: TGTGCCAGCTCCCAGGAGCAGACAGGACTGTTTTTT. It yields the protein CASSQEQTGLFF.

The chain has TRBV12-3 or TRBV12-4 and TRBJ2-3; the D gene is possibly TRBD1 (5 bases). The length of the CDR3 is 13 residues. V was trimmed by 5 bases and J by 4 bases, leaving 10 bases between them. The CDR3 loop is CASSPGYPDTQYF. The CDR3 nucleotides read TGTGCCAGCAGTCCAGGGTATCCAGATACGCAGTATTTT.

This clonotype was seen a few times. The V call is TRBV20-1, the J call TRBJ1-1; a weak D match, TRBD1 (6 bases). Germline lookup yields CDR1 DFQATT and CDR2 SNEGSKA (reference sequence). The CDR3 is 11 amino acids. With 7 bases removed from V and 6 bases from J, the gap between germline ends came to 12 bases. CDR3 bases: TGCAGTGTTAGGGGGTCGTCTGAAGCTTTCTTT. Translated, it gives CSVRGSSEAFF.

This clonotype was found many times. The junction shows a germline mismatch at one end, possibly a read error. This sequence joins TRBV7-7 and TRBJ1-6; D gene uncertain. This CDR3 has 13 amino acids. Germline V CDR1 and CDR2: SSHAT, FNYEAQ (reference sequence). The CDR3 loop is CASSLEASSPLHF. The CDR3 DNA reads TGTGCTAGCAGCTTAGAGGCTTCTTCACCCCTCCACTTT.

Ten or more counts support this clonotype. This rearrangement joins TRBV6-5 to TRBJ2-5; TRBD2 matches at 10 bases. Trimming cost V 6 bases and J 0 bases; bases outside gene matches: 7. Per germline, CDR1 MNHEY and CDR2 SVGAGI. The CDR3 has 16 amino acids. The CDR3 nucleotides are TGTGCCAGCAGCTCGTATAGCGGGAGGCACCAAGAGACCCAGTACTTC. It codes for CASSSYSGRHQETQYF.

The gene calls are TRBV28 and TRBJ1-3; 7 bases map to TRBD1. CDR1 is MDHEN, CDR2 SYDVKM, per germline. CDR3 length: 14 residues. The J segment lost 2 bases and the V segment lost 6 bases, leaving 4 bases of the junction unmatched. CDR3 amino acids: CASRNQGAGNTIYF. CDR3 DNA: TGTGCCAGCAGGAACCAGGGGGCTGGAAACACCATATATTTT.

Ten or more counts support this clonotype. CDR3 loop: CASSLDPSGNTDTQYF. The CDR3 DNA is TGCGCCAGCAGCTTGGACCCTAGCGGGAACACAGATACGCAGTATTTT. The gene calls are TRBV5-1 and TRBJ2-3, with 9 bases aligning to TRBD2. Looked up from germline, CDR1 is SGHRS and CDR2 is YFSETQ. V shed 0 bases, J shed 2 bases, and the junction held 4 bases outside the gene matches. The CDR3 sequence is 16 residues long.

This clonotype has more than one count but fewer than ten. This chain uses TRBV20-1 with TRBJ1-5; a possible D gene is TRBD1 (5 bases). The CDR3 has 14 residues. V lost 0 bases and J lost 4, with 10 bases in between. CDR1 is DFQATT, CDR2 SNEGSKA, per germline (reference sequence). As DNA, the CDR3 is TGCAGTGCTAGAGACCGGGACGTGAATCAGCCCCAGCATTTT. Translation: CSARDRDVNQPQHF.

A few counts support this clonotype. This chain uses TRBV12-3 or TRBV12-4 with TRBJ1-2; 9 nucleotides agree with TRBD1. V dropped 5 bases and J dropped 5; count of bases not matched to a gene: 3. The CDR3 extends over 13 amino acids. CDR3 sequence reads: CASSTGQGYGYTF. The CDR3 nucleotides read TGTGCCAGCAGTACGGGACAGGGTTATGGCTACACCTTC.

In this sample, this clonotype turned up a few times. V and J are TRBV5-1 and TRBJ1-1; possibly TRBD1 for D (5 bases). Germline CDR1 SGHRS, CDR2 YFSETQ. There are 13 residues in the CDR3. The germline V and J ends were trimmed by 7 bases and 1 base, with 11 bases remaining between them. The CDR3 sequence: CASGAGTNTEAFF. The DNA for the CDR3 is TGCGCCAGCGGGGCGGGGACGAACACTGAAGCTTTCTTT.

The chain uses TRBV15 and TRBJ2-2; TRBD1 aligns across 9 bases. V lost 5 bases, J lost 3 bases, and 7 bases stayed unmatched. CDR1 is LNHNV, CDR2 YYDKDF, per germline (reference sequence). CDR3 length equals 16 residues. The CDR3 DNA is TGTGCCACCAGCGGACGGGACAGGGTACACACCGGGGAGCTGTTTTTT. Translated: CATSGRDRVHTGELFF.

This chain links TRBV5-1 with TRBJ2-1; tentatively, D is TRBD1 (6 bases). Per germline, CDR1 SGHRS and CDR2 YFSETQ. The CDR3 is 13 amino acids. The germline V and J ends were trimmed by 1 base and 15 bases, with 17 bases remaining between them. CDR3 residues: CASSLTGTRARFF. The CDR3 bases are TGCGCCAGCAGCTTGACAGGGACCCGCGCAAGGTTCTTC.

This clonotype was seen repeatedly, ten times or more. The rearrangement links TRBV7-2 to TRBJ2-1; 9 positions match TRBD1. V gave up 5 bases and J gave up 3 bases; unmatched junction bases: 5. This CDR3 has 15 amino acids. Looked up from germline, CDR1 is SGHTA and CDR2 is FQGNSA. The CDR3 nucleotides are TGTGCCAGCAGCCCCCGACAGGGGGTCTACAATGAGCAGTTCTTC. It yields the protein CASSPRQGVYNEQFF. The variable domain in full, with the rest retrieved from reference TRBV7-2 and TRBJ2-1, is GAGVSQSPSNKVTEKGKDVELRCDPISGHTALYWYRQSLGQGLEFLIYFQGNSAPDKSGLPSDRFSAERTGGSVSTLTIQRTQQEDSAVYLCASSPRQGVYNEQFFGPGTRLTVL.

Ten or more counts support this clonotype. This rearrangement joins TRBV11-2 to TRBJ2-1; D is perhaps TRBD2 (5 bases). CDR3 length: 16 residues. Germline CDR1 reads SGHAT; CDR2 reads FQNNGV. Trimming took 2 bases from V and 0 from J, leaving 11 bases between them. CDR3 residues: CASSLSGGNSYNEQFF. The CDR3 coding sequence is TGTGCCAGCAGCTTAAGTGGAGGAAACTCCTACAATGAGCAGTTCTTC.

There are many counts of this clonotype. The rearrangement uses TRBV5-1 and TRBJ2-3, with D uncertain. The CDR3 runs to 14 residues. Trimming took off 4 bases at V and 4 bases at J, with 13 bases between the two ends. Germline lookup yields CDR1 SGHRS and CDR2 YFSETQ. CDR3 region: CASSEQPEPDTQYF. CDR3 bases: TGCGCCAGCAGCGAACAGCCGGAGCCAGATACGCAGTATTTT.

The chain combines TRBV6-2 or TRBV6-3 with TRBJ1-2; perhaps TRBD1 as D (6 bases). The CDR3 extends over 14 amino acids. V lost 5 bases and J 7 bases, leaving 17 bases between the germline ends. From germline, CDR1 is MNHEY and CDR2 SVGEGT. CDR3 loop: CASSPTGKSSGYTF. The CDR3 DNA is TGTGCCAGCAGTCCAACAGGGAAGTCTAGTGGCTACACCTTC.

The gene calls are TRBV7-9 and TRBJ2-2, with 7 bases identical to TRBD1. The CDR3 has 15 amino acids. Germline V CDR1 and CDR2: SEHNR, FQNEAQ (reference sequence). V gave up 5 bases and J gave up 8 bases; unmatched junction bases: 11. CDR3 residues: CASSPQTGSQGELFF. The CDR3 DNA reads as TGTGCCAGCAGCCCGCAGACAGGGAGTCAAGGGGAGCTGTTTTTT. The full variable domain, rest sourced from reference TRBV7-9 and TRBJ2-2, is DTGVSQNPRHKITKRGQNVTFRCDPISEHNRLYWYRQTLGQGPEFLTYFQNEAQLEKSRLLSDRFSAERPKGSFSTLEIQRTEQGDSAMYLCASSPQTGSQGELFFGEGSRLTVL.

This clonotype has a count of ten or more. The V call is TRBV7-9, the J call TRBJ2-6; tentatively, D is TRBD1 (6 bases). V was pared by 5 bases and J by 4 bases, with 12 bases between. Germline CDR1 is SEHNR and CDR2 is FQNEAQ (reference sequence). CDR3 length: 15 residues. CDR3 DNA sequence: TGTGCCAGCAGCAAACAGGGCGGGGGGGCCAACGTCCTGACTTTC. Protein: CASSKQGGGANVLTF. Filled out from reference TRBV7-9 and TRBJ2-6, the complete variable domain reads DTGVSQNPRHKITKRGQNVTFRCDPISEHNRLYWYRQTLGQGPEFLTYFQNEAQLEKSRLLSDRFSAERPKGSFSTLEIQRTEQGDSAMYLCASSKQGGGANVLTFGAGSRLTVL.

This clonotype was found a few times. This chain's CDR3 is CASSSDGAYTEAFF. The CDR3 bases are TGTGCCAGCAGCTCGGACGGAGCGTACACTGAAGCTTTCTTT. The J gene is TRBJ1-1, the V gene TRBV7-2; D is ambiguous. Germline-derived CDR1 and CDR2 are SGHTA and FQGNSA. V lost 4 bases and J 3 bases, leaving 12 bases between the germline ends. CDR3 length equals 14 residues. The whole variable domain, remainder taken from reference TRBV7-2 and TRBJ1-1, is GAGVSQSPSNKVTEKGKDVELRCDPISGHTALYWYRQSLGQGLEFLIYFQGNSAPDKSGLPSDRFSAERTGGSVSTLTIQRTQQEDSAVYLCASSSDGAYTEAFFGQGTRLTVV.

V and J are TRBV29-1 and TRBJ2-1; 9 nucleotides line up with TRBD1. The length of the CDR3 is 18 residues. CDR1 and CDR2 (germline): SQVTM, ANQGSEA. Trimming removed 3 bases from V and 0 bases from J; junction bases left unmatched: 12. CDR3 coding DNA: TGCAGCGTTGAGGGGACAGGGCATATTGTTAGCTCCTACAATGAGCAGTTCTTC. This sequence encodes CSVEGTGHIVSSYNEQFF.

The CDR3 DNA sequence: TGTGCCAGCAGCCGAAACTTTATTCCCACTGAAGCTTTCTTT. This translates into CASSRNFIPTEAFF. V usage is TRBV7-6 and J usage is TRBJ1-1; no clear D gene. The length of the CDR3 is 14 residues. The germline V gene encodes CDR1 SGHVS and CDR2 FNYEAQ. The ends were cut back, 5 bases at V and 4 bases at J, with 14 bases in the middle.